Below, 32 T cell receptor beta chains from the same sample are listed, as sequenced in a study of T cells in Graves' hyperthyroidism and ophthalmopathy. RNA transcripts provided the source from which TCR beta CDR3 regions were amplified. A first-round RT-PCR of the TCR CDR3 used the HTBI primer set. TCRdb ran MiXCR on the multiplex PCR reads and lists one entry per CDR3 protein. Of about 600,000 distinct CDR3 sequences detected, about 14% appear once; the ten largest clones hold approximately 6.4%. The sample comprised blood. These receptors all come from a woman between 18 and 30 years old with Graves' ophthalmopathy.

In its sample, this clonotype was seen many times. The V and J genes are TRBV28 and TRBJ2-3, with D perhaps TRBD2 (7 bases). The CDR3 totals 13 residues. The germline V gene has CDR1 MDHEN and CDR2 SYDVKM. Trimming took 6 bases from V and 2 from J, leaving 9 bases between them. CDR3 nucleotide sequence: TGTGCCAGCAGCGGGGGGCCCACAGATACGCAGTATTTT. This sequence encodes CASSGGPTDTQYF.

This clonotype was recorded a few times. The chain has TRBV4-1 and TRBJ2-1; D may be TRBD2 (6 bases). Trimming cost V 0 bases and J 9 bases, with 18 bases left between them. From germline, CDR1 is MGHRA and CDR2 YSYEKL. CDR3 size: 16 residues. The CDR3 DNA follows: TGCGCCAGCAGCCAAGACCCCTTGACTAGGGCTGGTGAGCAGTTCTTC. Residues: CASSQDPLTRAGEQFF.

This clonotype was counted ten times or more. CDR3 coding DNA: TGTGCCAGCAGTCGCGTGACAGGTCCAGGAGAGACCCAGTACTTC. It codes for CASSRVTGPGETQYF. The genes are TRBV12-3 or TRBV12-4 and TRBJ2-5; possible D gene TRBD1, 6 bases. Trimming shortened V by 5 bases and J by 4 bases, and 17 bases separated the two germline ends. The CDR3 length is 15 residues.

This clonotype was recorded a few times. The chain employs TRBV6-1 and TRBJ1-6; 7 bases fit TRBD1. V lost 5 bases to trimming and J lost 8 bases; unmatched junction nucleotides: 9. The CDR3 runs 15 residues. The germline V gene encodes CDR1 MNHNS and CDR2 SASEGT. The CDR3 nucleotides are TGTGCCAGCAGTCGCGGAGGGGGCGTAGATTCACCCCTCCACTTT. It translates to CASSRGGGVDSPLHF.

This clonotype was detected a few times. The J gene is TRBJ1-3, the V gene TRBV20-1; D remains unclear. There are 13 residues in the CDR3. Germline values: CDR1 DFQATT, CDR2 SNEGSKA (reference sequence). Trimming left V 5 bases short and J 3 bases short, with 11 bases between. CDR3 sequence reads: CSARDHGGNTIYF. The DNA of the CDR3 is TGCAGTGCTCGGGATCACGGTGGAAACACCATATATTTT.

This CDR3 reads CASSRGLGLIQGAGTDTQYF. The CDR3 DNA follows: TGTGCCAGCAGTCGAGGCCTAGGCCTAATACAGGGGGCGGGGACAGATACGCAGTATTTT. This chain connects TRBV6-2 or TRBV6-3 to TRBJ2-3, with 9 bases aligning to TRBD1. This CDR3 has 20 amino acids. In germline, CDR1 is MNHEY, CDR2 SVGEGT. The trim removed 5 bases at V and 3 bases at J, leaving 21 bases unmatched.

This clonotype came up a few times. The chain employs TRBV10-3 and TRBJ2-3, with D unclear. The CDR3 spans 14 residues. Germline V lookup: CDR1 ENHRY, CDR2 SYGVKD. Trimming stripped 0 bases from V and 1 base from J, with 5 bases between. CDR3 residues: CAISESWGTDTQYF. The CDR3 DNA follows: TGTGCCATCAGTGAGTCATGGGGCACAGATACGCAGTATTTT.

This clonotype was counted many times. The J gene is TRBJ2-2, the V gene TRBV20-1; D unclear. The V and J ends lost 5 bases and 4 bases respectively, with 14 bases between them. The CDR3 is 14 residues long. Germline CDR1 DFQATT, CDR2 SNEGSKA (reference sequence). DNA for the CDR3: TGCAGTGCTGAGACCCCTACGAGCACCGGGGAGCTGTTTTTT. Translating it yields CSAETPTSTGELFF.

This chain links TRBV20-1 with TRBJ2-1; 10 bases line up with TRBD2. Germline CDR1 DFQATT, CDR2 SNEGSKA (reference sequence). V lost 1 base to trimming and J lost 5 bases; unmatched junction nucleotides: 14. This CDR3 is built from 18 residues. The CDR3 reads CSARGGLAGVKPNNEQFF. DNA of the CDR3: TGCAGTGCTAGAGGAGGCCTAGCGGGAGTAAAACCCAACAATGAGCAGTTCTTC.

As regards this clonotype: Germline and junction disagree at one end, which may indicate a read error. This rearrangement joins TRBV7-9 to TRBJ2-7; 10 bases match TRBD1. CDR3 size: 15 residues. Germline CDR1 SEHNR, CDR2 FQNEAQ (reference sequence). DNA of the CDR3: TGCGCCAGCAGCCAGCTGGGGACAGGGGTCAACGAGCAGTACTTC. Its protein product is CASSQLGTGVNEQYF.

This clonotype was detected ten times or more. This sequence joins TRBV6-5 and TRBJ1-1; perhaps TRBD1 as D (6 bases). V dropped 0 bases and J dropped 0 bases, with 11 bases sitting between them. Germline loops: CDR1 MNHEY, CDR2 SVGAGI. The CDR3 runs 16 residues. The CDR3 spells CASSYSGGPLNTEAFF. CDR3 coding DNA: TGTGCCAGCAGTTACTCGGGGGGGCCTTTGAACACTGAAGCTTTCTTT.

CDR3: CASSWRQGYGYTF. In DNA, the CDR3 is TGCGCCAGCAGCTGGCGACAGGGCTATGGCTACACCTTC. This chain uses TRBV5-1 with TRBJ1-2, with 7 bases aligning to TRBD1. Germline-derived CDR1 and CDR2 are SGHRS and YFSETQ. The CDR3 is 13 amino acids. The ends lost 3 bases at V and 4 bases at J; junction bases unmatched: 3.

A remark on this clonotype: A read error may explain this, as a much larger clone is one base away. The rearrangement joins TRBV7-9 to TRBJ2-7; the match to TRBD1 covers 7 bases. V lost 8 bases and J lost 6; bases outside the gene matches: 7. This CDR3 is built from 12 residues. Germline V gives CDR1 SEHNR, CDR2 FQNEAQ (reference sequence). The CDR3 reads CASLNRGCEQYF. The CDR3 nucleotides are TGTGCCAGCCTCAACAGGGGCTGCGAGCAGTACTTC. Full variable domain (remainder filled in from reference TRBV7-9 and TRBJ2-7): DTGVSQNPRHKITKRGQNVTFRCDPISEHNRLYWYRQTLGQGPEFLTYFQNEAQLEKSRLLSDRFSAERPKGSFSTLEIQRTEQGDSAMYLCASLNRGCEQYFGPGTRLTVT.

J is TRBJ2-2 and V is TRBV6-1; D possibly corresponds to TRBD2 (6 bases). Trimming stripped 7 bases from V and 6 bases from J, with 15 bases between. From germline, CDR1 is MNHNS and CDR2 SASEGT. The CDR3 length is 14 residues. CDR3 sequence: CASTGTGYAGELFF. The CDR3 bases are TGTGCCAGCACGGGGACTGGATACGCCGGGGAGCTGTTTTTT.

This clonotype was detected many times. The CDR3 DNA reads TGTGCCAGCAGCTTAGGACGGCCGAACACTGAAGCTTTCTTT. This sequence encodes CASSLGRPNTEAFF. This chain connects TRBV5-7 to TRBJ1-1; no firm D call. TRBV5-7 is marked as an open reading frame, function uncertain. The V and J ends lost 2 bases and 1 base respectively, with 9 bases between them. CDR3 size: 14 residues.

The V and J genes are TRBV29-1 and TRBJ2-1; maybe TRBD2 (6 bases). V lost 4 bases to trimming and J lost 6 bases, with 31 bases between them. In germline, CDR1 is SQVTM, CDR2 ANQGSEA. CDR3 size: 19 residues. The CDR3 spells CSVGTPGGAIWTGVNEQFF. CDR3 coding DNA: TGCAGCGTTGGTACCCCCGGAGGGGCAATATGGACTGGGGTCAATGAGCAGTTCTTC.

V and J are TRBV12-3 or TRBV12-4 and TRBJ2-7; 12 bases agree with TRBD2. The V gene end was trimmed by 2 bases and the J gene end by 6 bases; junction bases not matched to a gene: 2. The CDR3 runs 14 residues. The CDR3 DNA reads as TGTGCCAGCAGTTTAAGACTAGCGGGAGTCGAGCAGTACTTC. It yields the protein CASSLRLAGVEQYF.

This clonotype was detected many times. The chain recombines TRBV7-3 with TRBJ2-7, with TRBD2 matching over 9 bases. Per the germline V gene, CDR1 is SGHTA and CDR2 is FQGTGA. V was clipped by 5 bases and J by 2 bases; unmatched bases: 7. The CDR3 totals 15 residues. CDR3 residues: CASSLRSGRAYEQYF. The CDR3 DNA is TGTGCCAGCAGCCTACGTAGCGGGAGAGCCTACGAGCAGTACTTC.

At least ten counts were recorded for this clonotype. The chain carries TRBV28 and TRBJ2-1; 10 bases align to TRBD1. V dropped 1 base and J dropped 6; count of bases not matched to a gene: 3. This CDR3 region has 15 residues. From germline, CDR1 is MDHEN and CDR2 SYDVKM. CDR3 protein: CASSLSRTGGNEQFF. The CDR3 bases are TGTGCCAGCAGTTTATCGCGGACAGGGGGCAATGAGCAGTTCTTC. Together with reference TRBV28 and TRBJ2-1, the CDR3 gives the full variable domain: DVKVTQSSRYLVKRTGEKVFLECVQDMDHENMFWYRQDPGLGLRLIYFSYDVKMKEKGDIPEGYSVSREKKERFSLILESASTNQTSMYLCASSLSRTGGNEQFFGPGTRLTVL.

This clonotype was seen only a few times. The chain recombines TRBV7-9 with TRBJ1-1; 8 nucleotides match TRBD1. In germline, CDR1 is SEHNR, CDR2 FQNEAQ (reference sequence). The CDR3 loop spans 17 amino acids. The V gene end was trimmed by 4 bases and the J gene end by 3 bases; junction bases not matched to a gene: 13. CDR3 protein: CASSSWTGRSPDTEAFF. CDR3 DNA: TGTGCCAGCAGCTCCTGGACAGGGAGAAGTCCGGACACTGAAGCTTTCTTT.

This clonotype was seen many times. The chain joins TRBV19 to TRBJ1-5; D gene unclear. The CDR3 consists of 15 residues. The germline V and J ends were trimmed by 3 bases and 0 bases, with 9 bases remaining between them. Germline V gene lookup returns CDR1 LNHDA and CDR2 SQIVND (reference sequence). The DNA of the CDR3 is TGTGCCAGTAGTATTGGTCTGCATAGCAATCAGCCCCAGCATTTT. Its protein is CASSIGLHSNQPQHF.

This chain connects TRBV18 to TRBJ2-1; the match to TRBD2 covers 11 bases. This CDR3 comprises 17 residues. The V gene's germline CDR1 is KGHSH and CDR2 LQKENI. J was trimmed by 0 bases and V by 2 bases; bases with no gene match: 3. The CDR3 loop reads CASSPSSGGRSYNEQFF. CDR3 sequence (DNA): TGTGCCAGCTCACCATCTAGCGGGGGGCGCTCCTACAATGAGCAGTTCTTC.

This clonotype was counted ten times or more. The chain employs TRBV7-2 and TRBJ2-1, with 10 bases fitting TRBD2. From germline, CDR1 is SGHTA and CDR2 FQGNSA. J was trimmed by 4 bases and V by 4 bases; bases with no gene match: 4. This CDR3 region has 15 residues. CDR3 in amino acids: CASSWRTSGYNEQFF. CDR3 DNA: TGTGCCAGCAGCTGGCGGACTAGCGGTTACAATGAGCAGTTCTTC.

This clonotype showed up many times. This CDR3 reads CASGLRDYAYEQYF. The CDR3 DNA reads as TGTGCTAGTGGTTTGCGGGACTACGCCTACGAGCAGTACTTC. V and J are TRBV12-5 and TRBJ2-7; the match to TRBD2 covers 7 bases. The germline gives CDR1 LGHNT, CDR2 FRNRAP. The V gene end was trimmed by 2 bases and the J gene end by 2 bases; junction bases not matched to a gene: 3. This CDR3 is 14 amino acids long.

Here the CDR3 DNA reads TGTGCCAGCAGTGAACCCTTACCGGGACTAGCGGTCTACGAGCAGTACTTC. Its protein product is CASSEPLPGLAVYEQYF. V is TRBV6-1 and J is TRBJ2-7, with TRBD2 matching 11 bases. The CDR3 is 17 amino acids. Germline CDR1 and CDR2: MNHNS and SASEGT. V lost 2 bases, J lost 3 bases, and 9 bases stayed unmatched.

This clonotype came up a few times. The chain recombines TRBV20-1 with TRBJ2-2; TRBD2 is a possible D gene (5 bases). Trimming cost V 1 base and J 5 bases, with 17 bases left between them. CDR1 is DFQATT and CDR2 is SNEGSKA in the germline V gene (reference sequence). The CDR3 is 16 amino acids. For the CDR3, the DNA is TGCAGTGCTAGAGGGCCCAAACGCCGGGAAACCGGGGAGCTGTTTTTT. Translating gives CSARGPKRRETGELFF.

This clonotype was observed at least ten times. V is TRBV2 and J is TRBJ2-7; no firm D call. Trimming shortened V by 9 bases and J by 0 bases, and 9 bases separated the two germline ends. The germline V gene encodes CDR1 SNHLY and CDR2 FYNNEI. The CDR3 is made up of 12 amino acids. In DNA form, the CDR3 reads TGTGCCAGTAACGGAGACTCCTACGAGCAGTACTTC. Amino acids: CASNGDSYEQYF.

This clonotype occurred many times. The chain combines TRBV3-1 with TRBJ1-6; tentative D call: TRBD1 (5 bases). Trimming left V 1 base short and J 4 bases short, with 14 bases between. The CDR3 sequence is 17 residues long. Germline-derived CDR1 and CDR2 are LGHDT and YNNKEL (reference sequence). CDR3 nucleotides: TGTGCCAGCAGCCAAGGTTCGGCGACAGAGTATAATTCACCCCTCCACTTT. It translates to CASSQGSATEYNSPLHF.

In this sample, this clonotype turned up many times. The genes are TRBV27 and TRBJ2-2; D is possibly TRBD2 (6 bases). The CDR3 consists of 15 residues. Per germline, CDR1 MNHEY and CDR2 SMNVEV (reference sequence). Trimming pared 1 base from V and 5 bases from J, leaving 11 bases between. The CDR3 DNA reads as TGTGCCAGCAGTTTATGGACTACCGGAACCGGGGAGCTGTTTTTT. Translated: CASSLWTTGTGELFF.

This clonotype was recorded many times. The chain carries TRBV28 and TRBJ1-1, with 7 bases fitting TRBD1. The CDR3 is made up of 13 amino acids. J lost 6 bases, V lost 7 bases, and 8 bases had no gene match. The V gene's germline CDR1 is MDHEN and CDR2 SYDVKM. CDR3 sequence: CASTVTGAPEAFF. For the CDR3, the DNA is TGTGCCAGCACCGTAACAGGGGCCCCTGAAGCTTTCTTT. Full variable domain (rest looked up from reference TRBV28 and TRBJ1-1): DVKVTQSSRYLVKRTGEKVFLECVQDMDHENMFWYRQDPGLGLRLIYFSYDVKMKEKGDIPEGYSVSREKKERFSLILESASTNQTSMYLCASTVTGAPEAFFGQGTRLTVV.

This clonotype was observed at least ten times. The rearrangement uses TRBV6-1 and TRBJ2-7, with TRBD1 matching over 9 bases. Germline V gene lookup returns CDR1 MNHNS and CDR2 SASEGT. V was clipped by 6 bases and J by 3 bases; unmatched bases: 3. This CDR3 contains 13 residues. The CDR3 is CASRGQGHYEQYF. The CDR3 DNA reads as TGTGCCAGCAGGGGACAGGGTCACTACGAGCAGTACTTC.

This clonotype showed up many times. The gene calls are TRBV12-3 or TRBV12-4 and TRBJ1-5; the D is unclear. Trimming cost V 5 bases and J 4 bases, with 12 bases left between them. The CDR3 has 14 residues. CDR3 sequence: CASSRNHRNQPQHF. The DNA of the CDR3 is TGTGCCAGCAGTCGAAACCACCGTAATCAGCCCCAGCATTTT.